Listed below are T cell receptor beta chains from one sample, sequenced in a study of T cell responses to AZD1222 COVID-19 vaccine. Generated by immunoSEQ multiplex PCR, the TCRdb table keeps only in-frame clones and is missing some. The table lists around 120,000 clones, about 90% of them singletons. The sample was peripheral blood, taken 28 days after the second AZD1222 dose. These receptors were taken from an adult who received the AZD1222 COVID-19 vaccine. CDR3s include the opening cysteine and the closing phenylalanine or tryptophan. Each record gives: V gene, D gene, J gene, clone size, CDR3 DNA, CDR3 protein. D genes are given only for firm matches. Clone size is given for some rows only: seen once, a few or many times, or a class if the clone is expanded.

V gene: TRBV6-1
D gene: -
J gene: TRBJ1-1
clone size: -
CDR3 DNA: TGTGCCAGCAGTGAAACGTACACTGAAGCTTTCTTT
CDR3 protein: CASSETYTEAFF

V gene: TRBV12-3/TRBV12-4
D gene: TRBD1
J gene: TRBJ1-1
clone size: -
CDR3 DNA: TGTGCCAGCAGGAAGGGGGCGTCCACTGAAGCTTTCTTT
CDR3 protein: CASRKGASTEAFF

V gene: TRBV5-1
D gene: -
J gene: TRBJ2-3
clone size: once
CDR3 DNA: TGCGCCAGCAGCTTGGCCACCGGGATGACCATTTCGGATACGCAGTATTTT
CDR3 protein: CASSLATGMTISDTQYF

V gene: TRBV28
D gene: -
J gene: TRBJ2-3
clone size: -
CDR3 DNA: TGTGCCAGCAGTCGGGGGGGACAGGCCTACAGCACAGATACGCAGTATTTT
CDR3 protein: CASSRGGQAYSTDTQYF

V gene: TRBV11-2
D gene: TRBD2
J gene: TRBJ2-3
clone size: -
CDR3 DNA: TGTGCCAGCAGCTGGGGACTAGCGGGGATCACAGATACGCAGTATTTT
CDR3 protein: CASSWGLAGITDTQYF

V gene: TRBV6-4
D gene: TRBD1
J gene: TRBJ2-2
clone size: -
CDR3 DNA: TGTGCCAGCAGTGTACAGGGGGCGGACACCGGGGAGCTGTTTTTT
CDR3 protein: CASSVQGADTGELFF

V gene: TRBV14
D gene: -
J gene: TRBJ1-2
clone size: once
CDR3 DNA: TGTGCCAGCAGCCAAGCGGGGGTGGGCGGCTACACCTTC
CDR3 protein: CASSQAGVGGYTF

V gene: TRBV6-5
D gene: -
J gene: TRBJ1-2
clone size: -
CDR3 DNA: TGTGCCAGCAGTTACTCGACCGGACGGGGCTACACCTTC
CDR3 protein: CASSYSTGRGYTF

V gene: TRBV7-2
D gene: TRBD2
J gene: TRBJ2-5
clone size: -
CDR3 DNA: TGTGCCAGCAGCTCGCGGGGGGGGCACGGTGAGACCCAGTACTTC
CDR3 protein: CASSSRGGHGETQYF

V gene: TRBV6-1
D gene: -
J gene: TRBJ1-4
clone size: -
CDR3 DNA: TGTGCCAGCAGTGAACCGGGCCTTAATGAAAAACTGTTTTTT
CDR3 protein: CASSEPGLNEKLFF

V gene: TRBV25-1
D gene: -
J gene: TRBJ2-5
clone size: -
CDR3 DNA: TGTGCCAGCAGTGAATTGGCGGGGTCTGAGACCCAGTACTTC
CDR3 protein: CASSELAGSETQYF

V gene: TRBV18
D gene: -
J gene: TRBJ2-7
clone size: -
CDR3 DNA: TGTGCCAGCTCACCACCGAGGCCAGCCTACGAGCAGTACTTC
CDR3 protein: CASSPPRPAYEQYF

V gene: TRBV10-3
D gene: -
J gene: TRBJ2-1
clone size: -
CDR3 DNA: TGTGCCCCGGTTAGTTATCCAGGGGAGCAGTTCTTC
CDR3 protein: CAPVSYPGEQFF

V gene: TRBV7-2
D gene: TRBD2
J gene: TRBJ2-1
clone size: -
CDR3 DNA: TGTGCCAGCAGCTGGGACCTAGCGGGAGTTTCCAATGAGCAGTTCTTC
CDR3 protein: CASSWDLAGVSNEQFF

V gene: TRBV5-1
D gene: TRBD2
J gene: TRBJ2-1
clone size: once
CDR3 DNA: TGCGCCAGCAGCTTGGCCCTAGCGGGAGGGGGTGAGCAGTTCTTC
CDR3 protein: CASSLALAGGGEQFF

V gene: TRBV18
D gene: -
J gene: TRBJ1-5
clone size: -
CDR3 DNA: TGTGCCAGCTCATCACAGGGCAACAATCAGCCCCAGCATTTT
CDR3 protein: CASSSQGNNQPQHF

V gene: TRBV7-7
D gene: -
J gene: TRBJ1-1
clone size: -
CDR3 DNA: TGTGCTAGCAGCTTAAACAGAAACACTGAAGCTTTCTTT
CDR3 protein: CASSLNRNTEAFF

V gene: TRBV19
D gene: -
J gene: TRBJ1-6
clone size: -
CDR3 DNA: TGTGCCAGTAGAGATCGGGGGAATTCACCCCTCCACTTT
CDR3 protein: CASRDRGNSPLHF

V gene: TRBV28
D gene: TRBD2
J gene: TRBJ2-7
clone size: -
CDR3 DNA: TGTGCCAGCAGTTTAAAACTAGCGGGGGCGGACTCCTACGAGCAGTACTTC
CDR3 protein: CASSLKLAGADSYEQYF

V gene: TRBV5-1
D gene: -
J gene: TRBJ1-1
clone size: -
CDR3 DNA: TGCGCCAGCAGCCTAGGAGGGAACACTGAAGCTTTCTTT
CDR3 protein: CASSLGGNTEAFF

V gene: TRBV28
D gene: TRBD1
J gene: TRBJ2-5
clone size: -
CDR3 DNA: TGTGCCAGCAGTTTATGGACAGGGCGGGAGACCCAGTACTTC
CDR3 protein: CASSLWTGRETQYF

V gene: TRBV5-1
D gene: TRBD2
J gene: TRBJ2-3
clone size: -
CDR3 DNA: TGCGCCAGCAGCTTGGTCGGTAGCGGGGTTAGCACAGATACGCAGTATTTT
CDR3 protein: CASSLVGSGVSTDTQYF

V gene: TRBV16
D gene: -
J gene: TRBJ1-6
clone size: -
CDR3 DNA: TGTGCCAGCAGCCAATTCTGGGCAGGGCCTATTAATTCACCCCTCCACTTT
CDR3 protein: CASSQFWAGPINSPLHF

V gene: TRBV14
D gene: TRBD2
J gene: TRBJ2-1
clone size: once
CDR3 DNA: TGTGCCAGCAGCCGCCCCGGGACTAAATACAATGAGCAGTTCTTC
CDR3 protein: CASSRPGTKYNEQFF

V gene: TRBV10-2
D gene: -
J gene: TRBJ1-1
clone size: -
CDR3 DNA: TGCGCCAGACAGACATCGAACACTGAAGCTTTCTTT
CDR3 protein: CARQTSNTEAFF

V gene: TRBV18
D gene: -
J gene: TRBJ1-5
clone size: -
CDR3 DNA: TGTGCCAGCTCGGACCAGGGACTGTATCAGCCCCAGCATTTT
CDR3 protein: CASSDQGLYQPQHF

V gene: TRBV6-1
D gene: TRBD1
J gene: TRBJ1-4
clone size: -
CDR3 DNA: TGTGCCAGCAGTGACCGGGACAGGGGTGGTGAAAAACTGTTTTTT
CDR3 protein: CASSDRDRGGEKLFF

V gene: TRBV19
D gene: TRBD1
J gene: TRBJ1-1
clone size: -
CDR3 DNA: TGTGCCAGTAGTATACAGGCAGGGGGCTACCCCCCTGAAGCTTTCTTT
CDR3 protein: CASSIQAGGYPPEAFF

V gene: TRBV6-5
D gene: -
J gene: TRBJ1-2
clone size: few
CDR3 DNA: TGTGCAACCAAGGTGGGGAACTATGGCTACACCTTC
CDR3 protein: CATKVGNYGYTF

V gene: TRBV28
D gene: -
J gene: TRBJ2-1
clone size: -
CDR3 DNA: TGTGCCAGCAGTCCCCCGGGACGGTGGGAATTCTTC
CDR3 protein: CASSPPGRWEFF

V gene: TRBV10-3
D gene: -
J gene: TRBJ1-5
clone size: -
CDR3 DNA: TGTGCCATCAGTGAGTCGCTGGGATCTCAGCCCCAGCATTTT
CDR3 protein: CAISESLGSQPQHF

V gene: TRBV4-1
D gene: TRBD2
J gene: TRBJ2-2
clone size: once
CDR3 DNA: TGCGCCAGCAGCCAAGATGGGCGGGAGCGGGACACCGGGGAGCTGTTTTTT
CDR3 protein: CASSQDGRERDTGELFF

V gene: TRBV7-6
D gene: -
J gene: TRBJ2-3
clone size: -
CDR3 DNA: TGTGCCAGCAGCTTAGTCAGGGAGAGAACAGATACGCAGTATTTT
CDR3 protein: CASSLVRERTDTQYF

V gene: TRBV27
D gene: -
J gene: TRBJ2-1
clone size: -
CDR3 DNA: TGTGCCAGCAGTTACAAGGAACGCTCCTACAATGAGCAGTTCTTC
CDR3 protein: CASSYKERSYNEQFF

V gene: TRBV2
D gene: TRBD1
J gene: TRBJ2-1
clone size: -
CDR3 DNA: TGTGCCAGCAGTGAATTGGGACAGGGGTCCTACAATGAGCAGTTCTTC
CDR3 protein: CASSELGQGSYNEQFF

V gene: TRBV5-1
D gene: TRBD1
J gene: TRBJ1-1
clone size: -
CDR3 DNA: TGCGCCAGCAGCAAGACAGGGGGTTGGAGCACTGAAGCTTTCTTT
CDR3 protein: CASSKTGGWSTEAFF

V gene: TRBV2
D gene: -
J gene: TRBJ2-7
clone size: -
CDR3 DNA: TGTGCCAGCGGAAAAGACAGGTTTCTCTCCTACGAGCAGTACTTC
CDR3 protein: CASGKDRFLSYEQYF

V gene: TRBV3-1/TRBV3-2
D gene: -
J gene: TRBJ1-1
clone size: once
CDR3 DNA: TGTGCCAGCAGCCGGGGGGGTATGAACACTGAAGCTTTCTTT
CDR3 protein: CASSRGGMNTEAFF

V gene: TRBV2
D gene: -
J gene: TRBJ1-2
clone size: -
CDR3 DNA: TGTGCCAGCAGTGATCGGGGGTCAAGCTACACCTTC
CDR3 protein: CASSDRGSSYTF

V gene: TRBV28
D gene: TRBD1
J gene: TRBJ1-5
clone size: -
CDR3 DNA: TGTGCCAGCAGGAGACAGGGGTCTCAGCCCCAGCATTTT
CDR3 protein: CASRRQGSQPQHF

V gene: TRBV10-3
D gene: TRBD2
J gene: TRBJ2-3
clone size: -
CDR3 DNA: TGTGCCATCAGTGAGTCCGGGACTAGTAACCCAGATACGCAGTATTTT
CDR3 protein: CAISESGTSNPDTQYF

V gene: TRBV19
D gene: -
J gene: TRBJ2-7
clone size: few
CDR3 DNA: TGTGCCAGTAGTATAGTAGGCAGGGAGCCCGAGCAGTACTTC
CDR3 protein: CASSIVGREPEQYF

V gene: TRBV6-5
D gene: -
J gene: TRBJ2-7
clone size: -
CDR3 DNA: TGTGCCAGCAGATGGGACTTCTACGAGCAGTACTTC
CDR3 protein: CASRWDFYEQYF

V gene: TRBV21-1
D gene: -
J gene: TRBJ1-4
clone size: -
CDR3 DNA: TGTGCCAGCAGCAAAGGCCAGGGGCAGGGTAATGAAAAACTGTTTTTT
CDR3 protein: CASSKGQGQGNEKLFF

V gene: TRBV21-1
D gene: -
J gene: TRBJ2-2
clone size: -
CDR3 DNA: TGTGCCAGCAGCAAAGACTGTTCTGAAAACACCGGGGAGCTGTTTTTT
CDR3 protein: CASSKDCSENTGELFF

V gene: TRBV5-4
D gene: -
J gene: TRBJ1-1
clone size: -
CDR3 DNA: TGTGCCAGCAGCGCCCAGCGGGCAGGGGAAACTGAAGCTTTCTTT
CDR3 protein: CASSAQRAGETEAFF